What follows is one TCR beta chain and its context. What it binds is not known. The CDR3 loop spans 14 amino acids. Trimming shortened V by 3 bases and J by 4 bases, and 13 bases separated the two germline ends. This entry is derived from a study of Graves' ophthalmopathy and Graves' hyperthyroidism. Amplification of the TCR beta CDR3 regions used RNA transcripts (as template). HTBI-primed first-round RT-PCR preceded second-round multiplex PCR. TCRdb itself ran the multiplex PCR reads through MiXCR, one entry per CDR3 protein. Of around 1.1 million distinct CDR3 sequences listed, about 40% are singletons. Other autoimmune diseases, uncontrolled infections, pregnancy or lactation ruled patients out of participation. Regarding the study as a whole: Separation of ophthalmopathy from stable hyperthyroidism was achieved by a 13-signature model, at around 88% sensitivity and roughly 81% specificity. Most expanded thyroid clonotypes above 0.001 frequency also appeared in blood.

Sequencing was done on a sample of peripheral blood or thyroid tissue (not recorded which). The rearrangement uses TRBV12-3 or TRBV12-4 and TRBJ2-7, with D unclear. This clonotype originated in an adult man with Graves' hyperthyroidism. Here the CDR3 DNA reads TGTGCCAGCAGTTTCGGGCGAGTTGAGTACGAGCAGTACTTC. Translation: CASSFGRVEYEQYF.